This T cell receptor beta chain originates from a study of blood T cell repertoires in COVID-19. Turning to the study itself: Samples representing acute and convalescent COVID-19 were sourced from the United States, Italy and Spain. PBMCs, B-cell-depleted T cells, or T cells provided the cDNA or gDNA that made up the material.

CDR3 length: 14 amino acids. The V gene's germline CDR1 is SGDLS and CDR2 YYNGEE. Trimming pared 2 bases from V and 5 bases from J, leaving 11 bases between. Authors' methods: Counts of nucleated cells, estimated from reference gene primer amplification, were obtained. TCRdb's copy holds only in-frame clones and misses some; the assay was immunoSEQ multiplex PCR. V, J and clone size reflect that table, while D and trimming were determined from the DNA. The repertoire holds under 300,000 clones, with approximately 85% as singletons. The V and J genes are TRBV9 and TRBJ2-1, with D perhaps TRBD2 (6 bases). This clonotype was sampled from a human donor in a cohort sampled during active COVID-19. Sequencing used peripheral blood. CDR3 sequence: CASSVTSSNNEQFF. Written as DNA, the CDR3 is TGTGCCAGCAGCGTTACTAGCTCGAACAATGAGCAGTTCTTC.